The 24 T cell receptor beta chains below all came from one sample that was sequenced in a study of OX40 agonist ivuxolimab in advanced cancers. Produced via immunoSEQ multiplex PCR; TCRdb's table is partial and in-frame only. This sample has 48,000 or so clones, with roughly 80% found just once. Specimen: CD4+ or CD8+ T cells sorted from blood, collected in a trial of the OX40 agonist ivuxolimab. The receptors derive from an adult with an advanced solid tumor such as melanoma, head and neck, liver or kidney cancer.

The rearrangement joins TRBV30 to TRBJ2-7; perhaps TRBD1 as D (6 bases). Germline V gene sequence: CDR1 GTSNPN, CDR2 SVGIG (reference sequence). Trimming pared 5 bases from V and 7 bases from J, leaving 24 bases between. The CDR3 contains 15 residues. The CDR3 coding sequence is TGTGCCTGGCGACAGGTGGAGCCTACTAGGGTGGAGCAGTACTTC. It yields the protein CAWRQVEPTRVEQYF.

The chain couples TRBV7-8 to TRBJ2-4, with D unclear. The germline CDR1 and CDR2 sequences are SGHVS and FQNEAQ. The CDR3 sequence is 17 residues long. V dropped 5 bases and J dropped 1 base, with 18 bases sitting between them. CDR3 nucleotide sequence: TGTGCCAGCAGCCCGATCAAGGGTAGTAAGGCCAAAAACATTCAGTACTTC. Its translation: CASSPIKGSKAKNIQYF.

Of note for this clone: Other DNA sequences in this sample translate to the same CDR3. In nucleotides, the CDR3 is TGTGCCAGCAGTGAGGGGGCGGATTCACCCCTCCACTTT. Its translation is CASSEGADSPLHF. This sequence joins TRBV6-1 and TRBJ1-6, with a possible D match to TRBD1 (6 bases). CDR3 length: 13 amino acids. Trimming took off 3 bases at V and 8 bases at J, with 8 bases between the two ends. CDR1 and CDR2 from the germline V gene are MNHNS and SASEGT.

The rearrangement links TRBV19 to TRBJ2-7; either TRBD1 or TRBD2 may fit D (6 bases each). In germline, CDR1 is LNHDA, CDR2 SQIVND (reference sequence). Trimming left V 6 bases short and J 6 bases short, with 15 bases between. CDR3 length: 13 amino acids. This chain's CDR3 is CASSGGSSLEQYF. CDR3 DNA sequence: TGTGCCAGTAGCGGGGGCAGCTCCCTCGAGCAGTACTTC.

The chain combines TRBV29-1 with TRBJ2-3; 10 positions match TRBD1. Germline CDR1 and CDR2: SQVTM and ANQGSEA. V shed 7 bases and J 3 bases; nucleotides not matched to a gene: 10. This CDR3 has 15 amino acids. The DNA of the CDR3 is TGCAGCGCCAACCCGACGGACAGGGGGACAGATACGCAGTATTTT. It yields the protein CSANPTDRGTDTQYF.

The V gene is TRBV2, the J gene TRBJ1-4; no firm D call. Germline CDR1 and CDR2: SNHLY and FYNNEI. This CDR3 has 14 residues. Trimming left V 6 bases short and J 1 base short, with 9 bases between. CDR3 nucleotides: TGTGCCAGCAGGAGTATCCTAACTAATGAAAAACTGTTTTTT. Encoded protein: CASRSILTNEKLFF.

CDR3 protein: CATSRAPTGGSWTYNEQFF. CDR3 nucleotides: TGTGCCACCAGCAGAGCTCCGACTGGCGGGAGTTGGACCTACAATGAGCAGTTCTTC. The chain joins TRBV15 to TRBJ2-1; 7 nucleotides match TRBD2. The CDR3 consists of 19 residues. Looked up from germline, CDR1 is LNHNV and CDR2 is YYDKDF (reference sequence). The junction had 14 bases not matched to a gene; V was cut back by 1 base and J by 2 bases.

The chain is built from TRBV4-2 and TRBJ1-1, with D perhaps TRBD1 (6 bases). The length of the CDR3 is 16 residues. Germline CDR1 LGHNA, CDR2 YNFKEQ. V lost 0 bases and J lost 4, with 15 bases in between. The DNA for the CDR3 is TGTGCCAGCAGCCAAGACCAGGGGAGGTGGGGCACTGAAGCTTTCTTT. Its translation: CASSQDQGRWGTEAFF.

V usage is TRBV5-8 and J usage is TRBJ2-1; the D is unclear. Trimming cost V 4 bases and J 0 bases, with 8 bases left between them. This CDR3 comprises 14 residues. CDR1 is SGHTS and CDR2 is YDEGEE in the germline V gene. The CDR3 loop reads CASSPARSYNEQFF. Written as DNA, the CDR3 is TGTGCCAGCAGCCCGGCTCGCTCCTACAATGAGCAGTTCTTC.

The chain carries TRBV5-1 and TRBJ2-5, with 12 bases matching TRBD2. Unmatched junction bases numbered 8, after V lost 4 bases and J lost 4 bases. The CDR3 has 16 amino acids. Germline CDR1 is SGHRS and CDR2 is YFSETQ. The CDR3 loop is CASSPGRLAGVETQYF. CDR3 bases: TGCGCCAGCAGCCCAGGCAGACTAGCGGGAGTAGAGACCCAGTACTTC.

V is TRBV5-1 and J is TRBJ1-1; no definite D call. CDR1 and CDR2 from the germline V gene are SGHRS and YFSETQ. The CDR3 is made up of 14 amino acids. Trimming pared 1 base from V and 6 bases from J, leaving 13 bases between. CDR3 in amino acids: CASSLQGIRAEAFF. The CDR3, as DNA: TGCGCCAGCAGCTTGCAAGGGATAAGAGCTGAAGCTTTCTTT.

The rearrangement joins TRBV7-2 to TRBJ1-6; no reliable D call. V dropped 2 bases and J dropped 9 bases, with 11 bases sitting between them. Looked up from germline, CDR1 is SGHTA and CDR2 is FQGNSA. The CDR3 is 14 amino acids. DNA of the CDR3: TGTGCCAGCAGCTTACGGAGTGGAGGTTCACCCCTCCACTTT. Its protein product is CASSLRSGGSPLHF. Looking up the rest from reference TRBV7-2 and TRBJ1-6 gives the full variable domain: GAGVSQSPSNKVTEKGKDVELRCDPISGHTALYWYRQSLGQGLEFLIYFQGNSAPDKSGLPSDRFSAERTGGSVSTLTIQRTQQEDSAVYLCASSLRSGGSPLHFGNGTRLTVT.

This sequence joins TRBV13 and TRBJ1-3; 8 positions match TRBD1. CDR3 length: 14 residues. Germline lookup yields CDR1 PRHDT and CDR2 FYEKMQ (reference sequence). J lost 9 bases, V lost 5 bases, and 9 bases had no gene match. The CDR3 protein is CASSPGQGWSTIYF. The CDR3 DNA is TGTGCCAGCAGCCCCGGACAGGGATGGAGCACCATATATTTT.

The chain uses TRBV30 and TRBJ2-5; 7 nucleotides match TRBD2. CDR1 and CDR2 from the germline V gene are GTSNPN and SVGIG (reference sequence). The CDR3 covers 13 residues. The V gene end was trimmed by 4 bases and the J gene end by 2 bases; junction bases not matched to a gene: 4. DNA for the CDR3: TGTGCCTGGATTGGGGGGGGTCAAGAGACCCAGTACTTC. Translation gives CAWIGGGQETQYF.

The CDR3 DNA reads as TGTGCCAGCAGCTTAATCCCCTCCCCACTCTCCGGACAGTCGGAGACCCAGTACTTC. Amino acids: CASSLIPSPLSGQSETQYF. The rearrangement joins TRBV11-2 to TRBJ2-5; D might be TRBD1 (6 bases). The CDR3 sequence is 19 residues long. Looked up from germline, CDR1 is SGHAT and CDR2 is FQNNGV. Trimming left V 2 bases short and J 5 bases short, with 27 bases between.

The chain employs TRBV5-1 and TRBJ2-7; the D is unclear. The CDR3 contains 14 residues. Per the germline V gene, CDR1 is SGHRS and CDR2 is YFSETQ. The germline V and J ends were trimmed by 0 bases and 0 bases, with 7 bases remaining between them. The CDR3 region has the DNA TGCGCCAGCAGCTTGGCCGGTAGCTCCTACGAGCAGTACTTC. It codes for CASSLAGSSYEQYF.

V and J are TRBV19 and TRBJ2-7; D gene unclear. This CDR3 spans 16 amino acids. V gave up 5 bases and J gave up 2 bases, with 19 bases separating them. Germline CDR1 reads LNHDA; CDR2 reads SQIVND (reference sequence). The CDR3 region is CASSSHGRNQAYEQYF. In DNA form, the CDR3 reads TGTGCCAGTAGTTCACATGGCAGGAACCAGGCCTACGAGCAGTACTTC.

In this sample, this clone turned up a few times. The rearrangement links TRBV18 to TRBJ1-6, with a tentative D call TRBD1 (6 bases). The V end lost 5 bases, the J end lost 6 bases, and 14 bases lay between the germline ends. The CDR3 has 15 residues. Germline V lookup: CDR1 KGHSH, CDR2 LQKENI. CDR3 DNA: TGTGCCAGCTCAGCCGTTACCAGGGGTAATTCACCCCTCCACTTT. Translating it yields CASSAVTRGNSPLHF.

The gene calls are TRBV6-6 and TRBJ2-1; 8 bases are a match to TRBD2. V lost 4 bases and J lost 2; bases outside the gene matches: 1. The CDR3 is made up of 14 amino acids. Germline-derived CDR1 and CDR2 are MNHNY and SVGAGI (reference sequence). CDR3 protein: CASSLAGPYNEQFF. The CDR3 nucleotides are TGTGCCAGCAGTTTAGCGGGACCCTACAATGAGCAGTTCTTC.

This clone is labeled medium-sized. The chain combines TRBV19 with TRBJ1-1, with D uncertain. The CDR3 spans 15 residues. Trimming left V 0 bases short and J 2 bases short, with 10 bases between. The germline V gene has CDR1 LNHDA and CDR2 SQIVND (reference sequence). In DNA, the CDR3 is TGTGCCAGTAGTATAGATCGGTCGGGAAACACTGAAGCTTTCTTT. This sequence encodes CASSIDRSGNTEAFF.

The chain joins TRBV7-8 to TRBJ2-7; 7 nucleotides line up with TRBD2. The V gene end was trimmed by 5 bases and the J gene end by 2 bases; junction bases not matched to a gene: 6. The CDR3 consists of 14 residues. Germline V gene lookup returns CDR1 SGHVS and CDR2 FQNEAQ. CDR3 bases: TGTGCCAGCAGCCCCACCCGGGGGGCCTACGAGCAGTACTTC. It is translated as CASSPTRGAYEQYF.

This clone was observed once. The J gene is TRBJ2-2, the V gene TRBV5-1, with D perhaps TRBD2 (5 bases). CDR1 is SGHRS and CDR2 is YFSETQ in the germline V gene. The CDR3 sequence is 17 residues long. The V end was cut by 1 base, the J end by 6 bases, with 19 bases between. Here the CDR3 reads CASSLRRSIIGAGELFF. CDR3 DNA sequence: TGCGCCAGCAGCTTGAGGAGGTCCATAATTGGGGCCGGGGAGCTGTTTTTT.

V is TRBV19 and J is TRBJ2-2, with TRBD2 matching 11 bases. CDR3 size: 15 residues. CDR1 LNHDA and CDR2 SQIVND come from the germline V gene (reference sequence). V shed 7 bases, J shed 6 bases, and the junction held 7 bases outside the gene matches. The CDR3 here is CASNPLAGGPGELFF. For the CDR3, the DNA is TGTGCCAGTAATCCCCTAGCGGGGGGCCCCGGGGAGCTGTTTTTT.

This chain connects TRBV7-8 to TRBJ2-7; D gene uncertain. This CDR3 region has 11 residues. Deletions cut 5 bases from V and 5 bases from J, with 7 bases between. The germline CDR1 and CDR2 sequences are SGHVS and FQNEAQ. The CDR3 bases are TGTGCCAGCAGCCTTTCCCACGAGCAGTACTTC. Translating gives CASSLSHEQYF.